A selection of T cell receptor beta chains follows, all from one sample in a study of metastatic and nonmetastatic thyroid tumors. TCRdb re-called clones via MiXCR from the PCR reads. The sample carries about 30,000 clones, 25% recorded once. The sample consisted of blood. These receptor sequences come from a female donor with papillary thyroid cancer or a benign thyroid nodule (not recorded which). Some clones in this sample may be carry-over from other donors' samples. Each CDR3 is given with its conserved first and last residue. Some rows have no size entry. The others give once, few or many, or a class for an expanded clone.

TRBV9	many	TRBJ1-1	CASTRGRGSGSEAFF
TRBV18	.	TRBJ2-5	CASSPVVQETQYF
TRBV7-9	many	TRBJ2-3	CASSLGVGGTDTQYF
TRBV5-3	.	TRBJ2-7	CAISFPGQAYEQYF
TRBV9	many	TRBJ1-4	CASSKSLTTTNEKLFF
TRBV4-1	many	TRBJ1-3	CASSLRGAGNTIYF
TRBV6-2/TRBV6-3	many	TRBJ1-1	CASSYSKVIDPGQGTEAFF
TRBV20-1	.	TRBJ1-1	CSASVPGQGVSTEAFF
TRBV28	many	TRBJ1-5	CASSPRDIFSNQPQHF
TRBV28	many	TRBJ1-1	CASSSPALRQGEAFF
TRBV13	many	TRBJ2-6	CASSWDSSSGANVLTF
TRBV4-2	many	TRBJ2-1	CASSQEAGGPYNEQFF
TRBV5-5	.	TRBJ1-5	CTSTSTGGLPQHF
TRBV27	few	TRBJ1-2	CASSLETGTGYTF
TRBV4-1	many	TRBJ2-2	CASSQDWEAWELFF
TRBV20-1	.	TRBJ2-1	CSAGGLAGDPYNEQFF
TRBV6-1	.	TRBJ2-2	CASRLGVLDTGELFF
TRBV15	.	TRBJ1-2	CATSKGKGGTSYGYTF
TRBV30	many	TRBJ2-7	CAWADGASYEQYF
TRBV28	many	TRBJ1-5	CASSLVDRDSNQPQHF